The T cell receptor (beta chain) under discussion was sequenced for a study of T cell responses to AZD1222 COVID-19 vaccine. CDR3 size: 19 residues. The V gene's germline CDR1 is ENHRY and CDR2 SYGVKD. The J segment lost 1 base and the V segment lost 4 bases, leaving 13 bases of the junction unmatched. Overall study findings and caveats: Among AZD1222 vaccinees, only five to seven were seropositive at baseline. Compared with day 0, the breadth and depth of the Spike-specific TCR repertoire rose significantly after two doses of AZD1222. White British people made up most donors, females outnumbered males, and clonal diversity was possibly underestimated. Repertoires were obtained only post-peak T cell response.

This clone was detected only once. The antigen is not known. Data came from immunoSEQ multiplex PCR; TCRdb stores just in-frame clones and leaves some out. The table lists about 93,000 clones, roughly 91% of them singletons. Sample: peripheral blood, taken on day 0 of MenACWY control vaccination. The chain carries TRBV10-3 and TRBJ2-3; TRBD2 agrees at 11 bases. This receptor was identified in an adult in good health. Written as DNA, the CDR3 is TGTGCCATCAGTGGGGGGACTAGCGGATTCCCAGGTGGCACAGATACGCAGTATTTT. Its translation: CAISGGTSGFPGGTDTQYF.